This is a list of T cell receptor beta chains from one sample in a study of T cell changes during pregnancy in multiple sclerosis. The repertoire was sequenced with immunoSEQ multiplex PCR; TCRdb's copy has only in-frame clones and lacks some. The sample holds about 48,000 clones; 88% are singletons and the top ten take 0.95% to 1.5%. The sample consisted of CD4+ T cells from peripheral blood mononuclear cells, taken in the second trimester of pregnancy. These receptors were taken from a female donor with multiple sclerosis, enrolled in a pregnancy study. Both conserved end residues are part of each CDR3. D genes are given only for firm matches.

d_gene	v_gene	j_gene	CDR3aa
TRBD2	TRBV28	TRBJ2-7	CASSLSVTRRTSGLGEQYF
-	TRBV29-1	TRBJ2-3	CSSSPGTSTDTQYF
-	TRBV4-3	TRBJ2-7	CASSQEARAEQYF
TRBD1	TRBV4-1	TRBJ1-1	CASSQGRDRPSEAFF
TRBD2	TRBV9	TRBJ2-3	CASSVTASGGRTDTQYF
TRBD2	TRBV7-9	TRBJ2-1	CASSPTSGRGSYNEQFF
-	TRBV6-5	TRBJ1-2	CASSLRAGDGYTF
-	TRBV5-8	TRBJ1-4	CASSPGQTGTNEKLFF
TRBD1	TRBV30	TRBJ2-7	CAWSSGQGKYF
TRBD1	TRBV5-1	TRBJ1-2	CASSPRDSPNYGYTF
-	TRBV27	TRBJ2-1	CASSLQGSWVGYEQFF
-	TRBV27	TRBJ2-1	CASSLRLAARNEQFF
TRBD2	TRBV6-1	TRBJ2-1	CASSPSGRRGNEQFF
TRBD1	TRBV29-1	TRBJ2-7	CSASRTGGFSEQYF
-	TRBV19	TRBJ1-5	CASSIGARDQPQHF
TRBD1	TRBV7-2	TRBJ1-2	CASSQPGQIRGYTF
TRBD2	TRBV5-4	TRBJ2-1	CASSLRSGTSGIEQFF
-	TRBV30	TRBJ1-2	CAWRGGANYGYTF
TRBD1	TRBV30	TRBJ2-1	CAWMEQGAPIEQFF
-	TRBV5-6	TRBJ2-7	CASSLGYRDSSYEQYF
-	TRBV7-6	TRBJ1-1	CASSLIKWTRGLGTEAFF
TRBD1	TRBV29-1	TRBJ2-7	CSVVPGQGSLLPYEQYF
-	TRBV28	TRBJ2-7	CASSLADIYEQYF
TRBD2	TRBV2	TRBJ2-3	CASSVGLAGSTDTQYF
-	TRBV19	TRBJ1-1	CASSPWGGVNTEAFF
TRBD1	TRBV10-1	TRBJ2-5	CASSVGQGLGETQYF
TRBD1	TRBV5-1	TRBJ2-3	CASSLGSGTDLADTQYF
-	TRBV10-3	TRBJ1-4	CAISTGRNEKLFF
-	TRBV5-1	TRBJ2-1	CASSPGDSYNEQFF
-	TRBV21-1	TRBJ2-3	CASTSDTDTQYF
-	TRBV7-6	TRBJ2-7	CASSLGRDNYEQYF
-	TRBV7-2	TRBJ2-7	CASSLAQGTYEQYF
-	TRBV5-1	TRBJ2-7	CASSSNRVLEQYF
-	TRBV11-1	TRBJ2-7	CASSLPGTAYEQYF
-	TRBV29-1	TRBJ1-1	CSAATVINTEAFF